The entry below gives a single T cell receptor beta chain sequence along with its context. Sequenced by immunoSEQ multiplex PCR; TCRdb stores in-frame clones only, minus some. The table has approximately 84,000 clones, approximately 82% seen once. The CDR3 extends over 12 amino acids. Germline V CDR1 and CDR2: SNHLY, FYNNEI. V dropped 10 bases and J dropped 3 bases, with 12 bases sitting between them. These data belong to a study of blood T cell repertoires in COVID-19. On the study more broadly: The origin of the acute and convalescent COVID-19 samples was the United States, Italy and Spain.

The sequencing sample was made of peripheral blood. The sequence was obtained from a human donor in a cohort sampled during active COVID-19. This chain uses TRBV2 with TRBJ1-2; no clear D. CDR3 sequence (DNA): TGTGCCACCACCCTTTCGGACTATGGCTACACCTTC. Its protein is CATTLSDYGYTF.